This T cell receptor beta chain came from a study of T-cell memory formation after mild COVID-19. TCRdb re-analysed the 5' RACE reads in MiXCR, keeping a single row per CDR3 protein. The data hold under 300,000 distinct CDR3 sequences, with around 15% observed a single time. Study findings and constraints: The pre-infection memory compartment contained some responding clones, suggesting cross-reactive memory joined.

At least ten counts were recorded for this clonotype. Its specificity is unknown. This CDR3 is built from 16 residues. With 0 bases removed from V and 9 bases from J, the gap between germline ends came to 18 bases. Germline V lookup: CDR1 LGHNA, CDR2 YNFKEQ. V usage is TRBV4-2 and J usage is TRBJ2-1, with a possible D match to TRBD2 (7 bases). The sequence came from a man aged 18 to 35 who had mild COVID-19 (a few samples of this study predate the infection). Cell type and time point are not known. Source material: PBMCs or a T cell subset sorted from them (not recorded which). The CDR3 loop is CASSQEGPGGFTEQFF. CDR3 DNA sequence: TGTGCCAGCAGCCAAGAAGGTCCGGGGGGCTTTACTGAGCAGTTCTTC.